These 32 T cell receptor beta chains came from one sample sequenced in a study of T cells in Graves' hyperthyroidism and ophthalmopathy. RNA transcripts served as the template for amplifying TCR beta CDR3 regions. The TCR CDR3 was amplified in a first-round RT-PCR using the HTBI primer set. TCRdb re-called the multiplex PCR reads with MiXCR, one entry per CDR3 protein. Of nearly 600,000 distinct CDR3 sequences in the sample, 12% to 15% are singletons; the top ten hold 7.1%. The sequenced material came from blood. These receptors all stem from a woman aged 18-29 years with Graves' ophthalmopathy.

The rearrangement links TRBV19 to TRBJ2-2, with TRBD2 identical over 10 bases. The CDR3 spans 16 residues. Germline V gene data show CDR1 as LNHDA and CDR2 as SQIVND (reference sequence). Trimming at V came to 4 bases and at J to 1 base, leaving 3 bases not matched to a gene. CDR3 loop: CASSTSSGGNTGELFF. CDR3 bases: TGTGCCAGTAGTACATCTAGCGGGGGGAACACCGGGGAGCTGTTTTTT.

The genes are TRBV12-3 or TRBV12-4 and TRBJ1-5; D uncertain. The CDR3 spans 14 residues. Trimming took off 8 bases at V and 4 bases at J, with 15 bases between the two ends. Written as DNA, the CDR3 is TGTGCCAGCTATGAGGGAGGGTCGAATCAGCCCCAGCATTTT. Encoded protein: CASYEGGSNQPQHF.

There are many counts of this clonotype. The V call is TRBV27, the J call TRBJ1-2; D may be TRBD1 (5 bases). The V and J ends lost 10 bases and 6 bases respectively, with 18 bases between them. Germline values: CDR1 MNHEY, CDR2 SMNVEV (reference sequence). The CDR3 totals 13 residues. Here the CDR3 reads CAIGIRGGNGYTF. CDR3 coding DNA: TGTGCCATCGGAATACGGGGGGGGAATGGCTACACCTTC.

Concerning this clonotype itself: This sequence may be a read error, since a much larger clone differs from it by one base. CDR3 in amino acids: CASSSPCGTDNEQYF. The CDR3 DNA is TGTGCCAGCAGCTCTCCATGTGGTACAGATAATGAGCAGTACTTC. V usage is TRBV5-6 and J usage is TRBJ2-7; D unresolved. The CDR3 runs to 15 residues. V lost 3 bases and J 7 bases, leaving 20 bases between the germline ends. The germline gives CDR1 SGHDT, CDR2 YYEEEE.

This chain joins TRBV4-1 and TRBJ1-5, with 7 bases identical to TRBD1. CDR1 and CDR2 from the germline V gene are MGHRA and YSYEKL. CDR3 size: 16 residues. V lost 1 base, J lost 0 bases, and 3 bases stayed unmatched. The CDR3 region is CASSQAGQDSNQPQHF. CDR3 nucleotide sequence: TGCGCCAGCAGCCAAGCAGGACAGGATAGCAATCAGCCCCAGCATTTT.

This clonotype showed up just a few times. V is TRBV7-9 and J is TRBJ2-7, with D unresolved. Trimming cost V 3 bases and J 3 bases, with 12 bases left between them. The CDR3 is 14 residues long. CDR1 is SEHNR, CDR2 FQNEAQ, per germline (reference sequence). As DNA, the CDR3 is TGTGCCAGCAGCTTTACCGGGCCAGACTACGAGCAGTACTTC. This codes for CASSFTGPDYEQYF.

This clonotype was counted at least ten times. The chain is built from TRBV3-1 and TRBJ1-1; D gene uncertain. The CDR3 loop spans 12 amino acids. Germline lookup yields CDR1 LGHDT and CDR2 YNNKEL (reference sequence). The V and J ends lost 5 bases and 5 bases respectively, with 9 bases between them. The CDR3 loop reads CASSYIYTEAFF. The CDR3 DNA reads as TGTGCCAGCAGCTACATATATACTGAAGCTTTCTTT.

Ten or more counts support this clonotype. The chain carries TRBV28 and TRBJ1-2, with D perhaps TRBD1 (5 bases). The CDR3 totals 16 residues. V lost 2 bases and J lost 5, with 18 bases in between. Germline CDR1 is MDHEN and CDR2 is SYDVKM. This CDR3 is CASSLPRGRERYGYTF. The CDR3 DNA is TGTGCCAGCAGTTTACCCCGGGGCAGGGAACGGTATGGCTACACCTTC.

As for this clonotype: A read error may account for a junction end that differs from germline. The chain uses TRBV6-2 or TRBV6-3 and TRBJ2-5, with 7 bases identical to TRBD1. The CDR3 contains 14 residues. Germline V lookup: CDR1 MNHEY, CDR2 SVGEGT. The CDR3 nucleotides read TGTGCCAGCAGTTCGGGACAGTCACAAGAGACCCAGTGCTTC. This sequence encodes CASSSGQSQETQCF.

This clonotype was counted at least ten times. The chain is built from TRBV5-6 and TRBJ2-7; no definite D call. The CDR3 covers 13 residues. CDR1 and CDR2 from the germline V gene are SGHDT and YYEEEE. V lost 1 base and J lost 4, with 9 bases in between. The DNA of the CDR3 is TGTGCCAGCAGCTTGCGGCACCAATACGAGCAGTACTTC. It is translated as CASSLRHQYEQYF. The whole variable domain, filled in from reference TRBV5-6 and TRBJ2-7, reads DAGVTQSPTHLIKTRGQQVTLRCSPKSGHDTVSWYQQALGQGPQFIFQYYEEEERQRGNFPDRFSGHQFPNYSSELNVNALLLGDSALYLCASSLRHQYEQYFGPGTRLTVT.

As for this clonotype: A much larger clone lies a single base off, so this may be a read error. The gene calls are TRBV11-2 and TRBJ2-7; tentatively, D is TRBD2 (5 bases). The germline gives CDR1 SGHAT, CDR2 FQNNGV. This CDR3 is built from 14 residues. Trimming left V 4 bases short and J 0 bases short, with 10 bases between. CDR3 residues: CASSSGGLSYEQYF. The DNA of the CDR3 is TGTGCCAGCAGCTCAGGAGGTCTCTCCTACGAGCAGTACTTC.

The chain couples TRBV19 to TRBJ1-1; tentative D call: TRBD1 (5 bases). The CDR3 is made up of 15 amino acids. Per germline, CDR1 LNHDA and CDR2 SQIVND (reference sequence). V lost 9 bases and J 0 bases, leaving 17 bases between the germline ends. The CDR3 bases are TGTGCCAGCAGACCCGGGGGGGGATTGAACACTGAAGCTTTCTTT. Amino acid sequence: CASRPGGGLNTEAFF.

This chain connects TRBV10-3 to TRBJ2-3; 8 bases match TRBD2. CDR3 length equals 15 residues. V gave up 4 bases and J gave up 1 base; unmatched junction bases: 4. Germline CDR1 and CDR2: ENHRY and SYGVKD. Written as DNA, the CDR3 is TGTGCCATCAGTGTCAGCGGGGGAGGCACAGATACGCAGTATTTT. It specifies CAISVSGGGTDTQYF.

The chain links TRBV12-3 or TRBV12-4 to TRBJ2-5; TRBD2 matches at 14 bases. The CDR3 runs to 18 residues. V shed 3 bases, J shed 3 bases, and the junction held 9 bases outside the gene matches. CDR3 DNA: TGTGCCAGCAGTTTGGTGCTACCGGGACTAGCGGGAGAAGAGACCCAGTACTTC. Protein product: CASSLVLPGLAGEETQYF.

The DNA for the CDR3 is TGTGCCTGGAGTGCCCTTGGACAGGGTAAAGAGACCCAGTACTTC. Its translation: CAWSALGQGKETQYF. This chain uses TRBV30 with TRBJ2-5; TRBD1 matches at 8 bases. The CDR3 spans 15 residues. Trimming cost V 1 base and J 3 bases; bases outside gene matches: 7. CDR1 and CDR2 from the germline V gene are GTSNPN and SVGIG (reference sequence). Using reference TRBV30 and TRBJ2-5 for the parts outside the CDR3, the full variable domain is SQTIHQWPATLVQPVGSPLSLECTVEGTSNPNLYWYRQAAGRGLQLLFYSVGIGQISSEVPQNLSASRPQDRQFILSSKKLLLSDSGFYLCAWSALGQGKETQYFGPGTRLLVL.

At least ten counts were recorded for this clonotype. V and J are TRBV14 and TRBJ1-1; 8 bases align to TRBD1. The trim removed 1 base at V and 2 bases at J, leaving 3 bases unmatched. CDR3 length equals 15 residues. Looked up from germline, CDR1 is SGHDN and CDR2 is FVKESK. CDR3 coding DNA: TGTGCCAGCAGCCAAGTGGCAGGGGGCAACACTGAAGCTTTCTTT. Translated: CASSQVAGGNTEAFF.

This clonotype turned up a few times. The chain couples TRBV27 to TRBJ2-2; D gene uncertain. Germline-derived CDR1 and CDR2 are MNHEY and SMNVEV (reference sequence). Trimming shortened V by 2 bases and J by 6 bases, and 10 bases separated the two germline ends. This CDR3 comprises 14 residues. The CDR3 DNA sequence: TGTGCCAGCAGTTTACGCGGACCCGCCGGGGAGCTGTTTTTT. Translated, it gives CASSLRGPAGELFF.

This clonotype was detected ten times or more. The CDR3 nucleotides are TGTGCCAGCAGTGCTCGAGGGAACACCGGGGAGCTGTTTTTT. Its translation: CASSARGNTGELFF. The V call is TRBV28, the J call TRBJ2-2; D is undetermined. Germline CDR1 reads MDHEN; CDR2 reads SYDVKM. The length of the CDR3 is 14 residues. The V end lost 5 bases, the J end lost 1 base, and 8 bases lay between the germline ends.

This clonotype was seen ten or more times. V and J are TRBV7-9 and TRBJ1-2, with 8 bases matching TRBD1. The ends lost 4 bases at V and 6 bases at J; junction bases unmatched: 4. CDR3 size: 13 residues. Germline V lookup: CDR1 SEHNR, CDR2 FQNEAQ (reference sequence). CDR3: CASSWTGNNGYTF. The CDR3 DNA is TGTGCCAGCAGCTGGACAGGGAATAATGGCTACACCTTC.

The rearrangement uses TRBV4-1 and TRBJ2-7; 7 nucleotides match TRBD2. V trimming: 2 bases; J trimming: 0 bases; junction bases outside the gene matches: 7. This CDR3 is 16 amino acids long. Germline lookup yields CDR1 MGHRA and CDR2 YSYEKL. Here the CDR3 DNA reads TGCGCCAGCAGCCAACCTCTAGCGGCGAGCTCCTACGAGCAGTACTTC. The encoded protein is CASSQPLAASSYEQYF.

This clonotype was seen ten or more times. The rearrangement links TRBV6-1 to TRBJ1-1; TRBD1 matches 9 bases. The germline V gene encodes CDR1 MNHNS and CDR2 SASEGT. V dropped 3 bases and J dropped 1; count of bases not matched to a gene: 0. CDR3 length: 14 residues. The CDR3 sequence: CASSEDRGNTEAFF. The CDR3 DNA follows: TGTGCCAGCAGTGAGGACAGGGGGAACACTGAAGCTTTCTTT.

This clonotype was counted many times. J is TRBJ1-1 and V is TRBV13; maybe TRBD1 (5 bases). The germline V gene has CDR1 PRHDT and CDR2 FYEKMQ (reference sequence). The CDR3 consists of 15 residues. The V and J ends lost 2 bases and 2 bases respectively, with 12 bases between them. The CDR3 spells CASSLPGIPNTEAFF. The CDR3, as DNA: TGTGCCAGCAGCTTACCAGGGATTCCCAACACTGAAGCTTTCTTT.

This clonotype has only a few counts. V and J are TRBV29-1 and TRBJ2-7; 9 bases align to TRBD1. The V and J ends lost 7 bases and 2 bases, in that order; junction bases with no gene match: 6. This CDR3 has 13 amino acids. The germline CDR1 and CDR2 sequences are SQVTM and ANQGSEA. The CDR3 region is CSGGQGGTYEQYF. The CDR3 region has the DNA TGCAGCGGGGGACAGGGTGGAACCTACGAGCAGTACTTC.

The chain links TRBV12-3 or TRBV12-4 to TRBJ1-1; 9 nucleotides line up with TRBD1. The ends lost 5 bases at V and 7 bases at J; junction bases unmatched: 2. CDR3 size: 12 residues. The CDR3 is CASSTTGGEAFF. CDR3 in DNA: TGTGCCAGCAGTACGACAGGGGGTGAAGCTTTCTTT.

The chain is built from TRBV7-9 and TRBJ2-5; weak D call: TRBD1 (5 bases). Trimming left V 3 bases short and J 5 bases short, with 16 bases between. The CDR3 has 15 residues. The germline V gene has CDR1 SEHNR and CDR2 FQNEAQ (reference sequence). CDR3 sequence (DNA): TGTGCCAGCAGCTTCGGACGCCGGTCAGGGGAGACCCAGTACTTC. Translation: CASSFGRRSGETQYF.

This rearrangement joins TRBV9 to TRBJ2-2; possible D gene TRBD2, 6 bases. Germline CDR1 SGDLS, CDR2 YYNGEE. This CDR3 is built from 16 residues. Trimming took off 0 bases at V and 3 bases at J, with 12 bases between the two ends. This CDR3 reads CASSVDSGGDTGELFF. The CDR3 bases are TGTGCCAGCAGCGTAGATTCAGGAGGGGACACCGGGGAGCTGTTTTTT.

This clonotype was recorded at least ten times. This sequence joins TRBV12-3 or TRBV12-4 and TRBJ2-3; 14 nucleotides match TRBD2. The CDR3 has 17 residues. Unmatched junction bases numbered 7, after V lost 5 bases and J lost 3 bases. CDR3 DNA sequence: TGTGCCAGCAGTGCGACTAGGACTAGCGGGAGGACAGATACGCAGTATTTT. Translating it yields CASSATRTSGRTDTQYF.

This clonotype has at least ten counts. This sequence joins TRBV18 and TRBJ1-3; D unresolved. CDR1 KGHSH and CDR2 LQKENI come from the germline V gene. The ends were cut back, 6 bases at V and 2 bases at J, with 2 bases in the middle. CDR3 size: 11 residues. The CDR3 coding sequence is TGTGCCAGCTCCCCTGGAAACACCATATATTTT. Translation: CASSPGNTIYF. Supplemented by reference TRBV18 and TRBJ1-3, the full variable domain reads NAGVMQNPRHLVRRRGQEARLRCSPMKGHSHVYWYRQLPEEGLKFMVYLQKENIIDESGMPKERFSAEFPKEGPSILRIQQVVRGDSAAYFCASSPGNTIYFGEGSWLTVV.

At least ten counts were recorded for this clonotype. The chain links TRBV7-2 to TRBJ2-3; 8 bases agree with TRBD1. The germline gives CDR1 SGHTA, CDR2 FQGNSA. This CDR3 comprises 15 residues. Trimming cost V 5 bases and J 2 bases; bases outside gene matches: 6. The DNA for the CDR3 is TGTGCCAGCAGCCCCGGGACAGGTTTCACAGATACGCAGTATTTT. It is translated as CASSPGTGFTDTQYF.

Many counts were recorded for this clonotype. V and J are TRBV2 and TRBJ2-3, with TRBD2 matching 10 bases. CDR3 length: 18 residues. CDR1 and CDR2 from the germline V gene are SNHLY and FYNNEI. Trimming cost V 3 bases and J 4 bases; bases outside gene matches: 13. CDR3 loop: CASSEWSSGSRAADTQYF. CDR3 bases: TGTGCCAGCAGTGAGTGGTCTAGCGGGAGCCGTGCTGCAGATACGCAGTATTTT.

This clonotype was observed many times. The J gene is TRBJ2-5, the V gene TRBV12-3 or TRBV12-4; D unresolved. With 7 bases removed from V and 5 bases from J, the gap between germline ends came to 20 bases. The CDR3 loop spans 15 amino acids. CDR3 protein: CASTRYGVTGETQYF. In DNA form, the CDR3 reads TGTGCCAGCACCCGATACGGAGTAACCGGGGAGACCCAGTACTTC.

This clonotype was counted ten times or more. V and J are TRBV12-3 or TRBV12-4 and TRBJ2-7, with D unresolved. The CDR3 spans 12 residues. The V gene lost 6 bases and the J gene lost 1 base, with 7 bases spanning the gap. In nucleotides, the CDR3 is TGTGCCAGCAGCCCCGAGTCCTACGAGCAGTACTTC. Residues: CASSPESYEQYF.